What follows describes a single TCR beta chain. Naive CD8 cells lacked CD45RO, underwent positive selection for CCR7 and left out terminally differentiated effector memory CD45RA+ cells. This specimen comes from a study of shared clonotypes between healthy human individuals. Original handling: ImmunoSEQ output held junction-only sequences without quality scores, so filtering differed. Data came from immunoSEQ multiplex PCR; TCRdb stores just in-frame clones and leaves some out. V, J and clone size are taken as reported in that table, and D and trimming were inferred from the DNA itself. The sample carries under 2,000,000 clones, about 95% recorded once. Sequencing was carried out using naive CD8+ T cells sorted from blood. The clonotype was recovered from a man aged 18-30 years in good health.

The CDR3 sequence: CARSGTLQPSYNSPLHF. CDR3 bases: TGTGCCAGGTCCGGGACACTCCAACCTTCCTATAATTCACCCCTCCACTTT. This chain links TRBV27 with TRBJ1-6, with D possibly TRBD1 on 6 matching bases. The CDR3 spans 17 residues. CDR1 and CDR2 (germline): MNHEY, SMNVEV (reference sequence). Trimming removed 9 bases at V and 1 base at J, with 19 bases between.